The rows below give T cell receptor beta chains drawn from one sample of a study of blood T cells in healthy people across ages. Using its own MiXCR run on the 5' RACE reads, TCRdb lists one record per CDR3 protein. This sample carries 1.5 million to 2 million distinct CDR3 sequences, roughly a third of them seen once, and the ten largest clones take roughly 10%. Sequencing was performed on blood. The receptors come from a woman aged 25-40 years in good health. The CDR3 runs from the conserved cysteine through the conserved F or W. A D gene is named only where the DNA matches it firmly. The listing skips clone size in some rows; elsewhere it reads once, few, many or a size class.

cdr3_aa: CASSELIMQPSEFF
cdr3_nt: TGTGCCAGCAGTGAATTGATTATGCAGCCCTCGGAGTTCTTC
clone_size: NA
d_call: NA
v_call: TRBV6-1
j_call: TRBJ2-1

cdr3_aa: CASSQDIGAGRSPLHF
cdr3_nt: TGCGCCAGCAGCCAAGATATCGGGGCGGGAAGGTCACCCCTCCACTTT
clone_size: few
d_call: NA
v_call: TRBV4-1
j_call: TRBJ1-6

cdr3_aa: CASSSPDRNNEKLFF
cdr3_nt: TGTGCCAGCAGCTCGCCGGACAGAAATAATGAAAAACTGTTTTTT
clone_size: NA
d_call: NA
v_call: TRBV7-9
j_call: TRBJ1-4

cdr3_aa: CASSPTGQTGSSPLHF
cdr3_nt: TGTGCCAGCAGCCCCACGGGGCAGACAGGGAGTTCACCCCTCCACTTT
clone_size: NA
d_call: TRBD1
v_call: TRBV7-9
j_call: TRBJ1-6

cdr3_aa: CSARDKGGGNVRGNTQYF
cdr3_nt: TGCAGTGCTAGAGATAAGGGCGGGGGGAATGTTCGGGGAAATACGCAGTATTTT
clone_size: many
d_call: TRBD2
v_call: TRBV20-1
j_call: TRBJ2-3

cdr3_aa: CASSLGLQNTQYF
cdr3_nt: TGTGCCAGCAGCTTAGGACTCCAAAATACGCAGTATTTT
clone_size: NA
d_call: NA
v_call: TRBV11-2
j_call: TRBJ2-3

cdr3_aa: CSAWTSGGALRETQYF
cdr3_nt: TGCAGTGCTTGGACTAGCGGGGGGGCCTTGAGAGAGACCCAGTACTTC
clone_size: few
d_call: TRBD2
v_call: TRBV20-1
j_call: TRBJ2-5

cdr3_aa: CASKGGTKRETQYF
cdr3_nt: TGTGCCAGCAAGGGGGGCACAAAGCGAGAGACCCAGTACTTC
clone_size: NA
d_call: NA
v_call: TRBV28
j_call: TRBJ2-5

cdr3_aa: CASSFRIPGDEQFF
cdr3_nt: TGTGCCAGCAGTTTTCGTATCCCCGGGGATGAGCAGTTCTTC
clone_size: few
d_call: NA
v_call: TRBV12-3/TRBV12-4
j_call: TRBJ2-1

cdr3_aa: CASKGPTEAFF
cdr3_nt: TGTGCCAGCAAGGGTCCCACTGAAGCTTTCTTT
clone_size: once
d_call: NA
v_call: TRBV25-1
j_call: TRBJ1-1

cdr3_aa: CASEVGANVEQFF
cdr3_nt: TGTGCCAGTGAAGTGGGGGCTAATGTCGAGCAGTTCTTC
clone_size: few
d_call: NA
v_call: TRBV7-8
j_call: TRBJ2-1

cdr3_aa: CSVEGVREPSHNEQFF
cdr3_nt: TGCAGCGTTGAAGGGGTACGGGAGCCCTCCCACAATGAGCAGTTCTTC
clone_size: once
d_call: NA
v_call: TRBV29-1
j_call: TRBJ2-1

cdr3_aa: CASRGGGWEETQYF
cdr3_nt: TGCGCCAGCAGGGGAGGGGGCTGGGAAGAGACCCAGTACTTC
clone_size: NA
d_call: NA
v_call: TRBV5-1
j_call: TRBJ2-5

cdr3_aa: CASSVDRFYGTDTQYF
cdr3_nt: TGTGCCAGCAGCGTTGACAGGTTTTACGGCACAGATACGCAGTATTTT
clone_size: few
d_call: NA
v_call: TRBV5-5
j_call: TRBJ2-3

cdr3_aa: CASSPPGSPVTDTQYF
cdr3_nt: TGTGCCAGCAGTCCGCCGGGGTCCCCGGTCACAGATACGCAGTATTTT
clone_size: few
d_call: NA
v_call: TRBV2
j_call: TRBJ2-3

cdr3_aa: CASSPTGGVNTEAFF
cdr3_nt: TGTGCCAGCAGCCCGACGGGGGGCGTGAACACTGAAGCTTTCTTT
clone_size: NA
d_call: NA
v_call: TRBV7-2
j_call: TRBJ1-1

cdr3_aa: CASSTGPTDTQYF
cdr3_nt: TGCGCCAGCAGCACAGGACCCACAGATACGCAGTATTTT
clone_size: NA
d_call: NA
v_call: TRBV5-1
j_call: TRBJ2-3

cdr3_aa: CASSSIQGLGSYNEQFF
cdr3_nt: TGTGCCAGCAGTTCAATCCAAGGACTTGGCTCCTACAATGAGCAGTTCTTC
clone_size: NA
d_call: NA
v_call: TRBV6-5
j_call: TRBJ2-1

cdr3_aa: CASTTNTEAFF
cdr3_nt: TGTGCCAGCACTACAAACACTGAAGCTTTCTTT
clone_size: few
d_call: NA
v_call: TRBV2
j_call: TRBJ1-1

cdr3_aa: CAISESVGEVVTQYF
cdr3_nt: TGTGCCATCAGTGAGTCGGTGGGGGAAGTGGTGACCCAGTACTTC
clone_size: few
d_call: NA
v_call: TRBV10-3
j_call: TRBJ2-5

cdr3_aa: CASSQELAGAVSYEQYF
cdr3_nt: TGTGCCAGCAGCCAGGAGCTAGCGGGGGCTGTTTCCTACGAGCAGTACTTC
clone_size: few
d_call: TRBD2
v_call: TRBV4-2
j_call: TRBJ2-7

cdr3_aa: CASSLGRSNEQYF
cdr3_nt: TGTGCCAGCAGCTTAGGGCGGTCCAACGAGCAGTACTTC
clone_size: NA
d_call: NA
v_call: TRBV7-6
j_call: TRBJ2-7

cdr3_aa: CAGQANYNEQFF
cdr3_nt: TGTGCCGGCCAAGCAAACTACAATGAGCAGTTCTTC
clone_size: NA
d_call: NA
v_call: TRBV6-1
j_call: TRBJ2-1

cdr3_aa: CASSLDFGAGYTF
cdr3_nt: TGTGCCAGCAGCTTAGACTTCGGGGCTGGCTACACCTTC
clone_size: few
d_call: NA
v_call: TRBV11-2
j_call: TRBJ1-2

cdr3_aa: CASNYRLAGIRRANVLTF
cdr3_nt: TGTGCCAGCAACTATAGACTAGCGGGAATTCGGAGGGCCAACGTCCTGACTTTC
clone_size: NA
d_call: TRBD2
v_call: TRBV6-1
j_call: TRBJ2-6

cdr3_aa: CASTLQGGVYNEQFF
cdr3_nt: TGTGCCAGCACTTTACAGGGGGGTGTATACAATGAGCAGTTCTTC
clone_size: NA
d_call: TRBD1
v_call: TRBV12-3/TRBV12-4
j_call: TRBJ2-1

cdr3_aa: CSASMSSGRSSYEQYF
cdr3_nt: TGCAGTGCTAGTATGTCTAGCGGGCGTAGCTCCTACGAGCAGTACTTC
clone_size: few
d_call: TRBD2
v_call: TRBV20-1
j_call: TRBJ2-7

cdr3_aa: CASQGLATSTDTQYF
cdr3_nt: TGTGCCTCCCAAGGGCTAGCGACCAGCACAGATACGCAGTATTTT
clone_size: NA
d_call: NA
v_call: TRBV5-6
j_call: TRBJ2-3

cdr3_aa: CASSRRFRGGEQYF
cdr3_nt: TGTGCCAGCAGCAGGAGATTCAGGGGCGGAGAGCAGTACTTC
clone_size: NA
d_call: NA
v_call: TRBV21-1
j_call: TRBJ2-4

cdr3_aa: CATNPGGYNEQFF
cdr3_nt: TGTGCCACAAATCCGGGGGGGTACAATGAGCAGTTCTTC
clone_size: NA
d_call: TRBD2
v_call: TRBV6-6
j_call: TRBJ2-1

cdr3_aa: CASSTSGTGAHEQYF
cdr3_nt: TGTGCCAGCAGTACCTCCGGGACAGGGGCTCACGAGCAGTACTTC
clone_size: few
d_call: TRBD1
v_call: TRBV27
j_call: TRBJ2-7

cdr3_aa: CAISYGETYEQYF
cdr3_nt: TGTGCCATCAGTTACGGGGAGACCTACGAGCAGTACTTC
clone_size: few
d_call: NA
v_call: TRBV10-3
j_call: TRBJ2-7

cdr3_aa: CASSYSASGGEQFF
cdr3_nt: TGTGCCAGCAGTTACTCGGCTAGCGGTGGTGAGCAGTTCTTC
clone_size: NA
d_call: TRBD2
v_call: TRBV6-2/TRBV6-3
j_call: TRBJ2-1

cdr3_aa: CASSHPTVSSYNEQFF
cdr3_nt: TGCGCCAGCAGCCACCCCACAGTAAGCTCCTACAATGAGCAGTTCTTC
clone_size: few
d_call: NA
v_call: TRBV4-1
j_call: TRBJ2-1

cdr3_aa: CASSLSGGHPSSYNEQFF
cdr3_nt: TGTGCCAGCAGCTTGTCGGGAGGACACCCGAGCTCCTACAATGAGCAGTTCTTC
clone_size: NA
d_call: TRBD2
v_call: TRBV5-4
j_call: TRBJ2-1